A single sample is the source of the 32 T cell receptor beta chains below, sequenced in a study of post-analysis software for immune sequencing data. Study-wide results and caveats: Higher frequency in patients than in controls was seen for about five TRBV segments, with TRBV5-6, TRBV5-1 and TRBV20-1 among them.

Unique molecular identifiers were built into the TCR beta cDNA libraries. TCRdb reprocessed the PCR reads via MiXCR and lists one record per CDR3 protein. This sample has about 540,000 distinct CDR3 sequences, with 34% found just once. Their target antigens are unknown. Input material: blood. The receptors originated from a girl younger than 18 with multiple sclerosis.

This clonotype showed up just a few times. The CDR3 reads CASSSTSVADTQYF. Here the CDR3 DNA reads TGTGCCAGCAGCTCGACTAGCGTGGCAGATACGCAGTATTTT. V usage is TRBV5-6 and J usage is TRBJ2-3; 8 positions agree with TRBD2. CDR3 size: 14 residues. From germline, CDR1 is SGHDT and CDR2 YYEEEE. The V gene end was trimmed by 3 bases and the J gene end by 4 bases; junction bases not matched to a gene: 4.

There are a few counts of this clonotype. The chain employs TRBV20-1 and TRBJ2-5; D is unresolved. Deletions cut 5 bases from V and 5 bases from J, with 9 bases between. The germline V gene has CDR1 DFQATT and CDR2 SNEGSKA (reference sequence). This CDR3 has 11 amino acids. CDR3 residues: CSAEPGETQYF. As DNA, the CDR3 is TGCAGTGCTGAACCCGGGGAGACCCAGTACTTC.

This clonotype was seen a few times. The chain combines TRBV6-6 with TRBJ2-3; D ambiguous. Germline values: CDR1 MNHNY, CDR2 SVGAGI (reference sequence). CDR3 size: 11 residues. V lost 11 bases and J lost 0, with 6 bases in between. The CDR3 coding sequence is TGTGCCGGCGCCAGCACAGATACGCAGTATTTT. It specifies CAGASTDTQYF.

This chain joins TRBV6-1 and TRBJ1-1; D remains unclear. CDR1 MNHNS and CDR2 SASEGT come from the germline V gene. Trimming took 4 bases from V and 7 from J, leaving 4 bases between them. The CDR3 is made up of 10 amino acids. The CDR3 DNA follows: TGTGCCAGCAGTGGTTATGAAGCTTTCTTT. Translating gives CASSGYEAFF.

V and J are TRBV11-2 and TRBJ2-2, with 8 bases lining up with TRBD1. There are 16 residues in the CDR3. With V trimmed by 5 bases and J by 0 bases, 5 bases remained unmatched. Germline values: CDR1 SGHAT, CDR2 FQNNGV. The CDR3 DNA reads as TGTGCCAGCAGCCCGTGGACAGGGACGAACACCGGGGAGCTGTTTTTT. It yields the protein CASSPWTGTNTGELFF.

In nucleotides, the CDR3 is TGCGCCAGCAGCTTATCAGCGGGAGAGAGCTCCTACGAGCAGTACTTC. Translation: CASSLSAGESSYEQYF. The chain combines TRBV5-1 with TRBJ2-7; 8 bases are shared with TRBD2. Unmatched junction bases numbered 7, after V lost 2 bases and J lost 0 bases. The CDR3 extends over 16 amino acids. Germline-derived CDR1 and CDR2 are SGHRS and YFSETQ.

The chain has TRBV4-1 and TRBJ1-1, with D possibly matching TRBD1 (6 bases). The length of the CDR3 is 15 residues. V dropped 1 base and J dropped 5 bases, with 14 bases sitting between them. Germline V gene lookup returns CDR1 MGHRA and CDR2 YSYEKL. The CDR3 DNA reads TGCGCCAGCAGCCAAGGTGCGGGGGGCCGAACTGAAGCTTTCTTT. It yields the protein CASSQGAGGRTEAFF.

V and J are TRBV5-1 and TRBJ1-2; D is possibly TRBD1 (6 bases). Germline CDR1 and CDR2: SGHRS and YFSETQ. The CDR3 extends over 14 amino acids. The ends were cut back, 2 bases at V and 4 bases at J, with 12 bases in the middle. The CDR3 here is CASSFGQISYGYTF. DNA of the CDR3: TGCGCCAGCAGCTTCGGACAGATTTCCTATGGCTACACCTTC.

The genes are TRBV9 and TRBJ2-3, with 11 bases identical to TRBD2. Germline CDR1 SGDLS, CDR2 YYNGEE. This CDR3 has 20 residues. V lost 0 bases to trimming and J lost 6 bases; unmatched junction nucleotides: 18. CDR3 sequence: CASSVESSGGISLNDDTQYF. In nucleotides, the CDR3 is TGTGCCAGCAGCGTAGAGTCTAGCGGGGGGATCTCCTTAAATGACGATACGCAGTATTTT.

As concerns this clonotype: A read error may be the cause here, since a much bigger clone is one base away. The chain links TRBV29-1 to TRBJ2-1; D may be TRBD2 (6 bases). CDR3 length: 11 amino acids. Germline V gives CDR1 SQVTM, CDR2 ANQGSEA. Trimming took 4 bases from V and 9 from J, leaving 10 bases between them. CDR3 protein: CSVGEAGEQFF. In DNA, the CDR3 is TGCAGCGTTGGGGAGGCCGGTGAGCAGTTCTTC.

The chain carries TRBV5-5 and TRBJ1-1; weak D call: TRBD1 (5 bases). V was trimmed by 4 bases and J by 4 bases, leaving 26 bases between them. CDR3 length equals 18 residues. The germline CDR1 and CDR2 sequences are SGHKS and YYEKEE (reference sequence). In DNA, the CDR3 is TGTGCCAGCAGCAAAAATCTCGGGACGGAAGATTGGGTCACTGAAGCTTTCTTT. This translates into CASSKNLGTEDWVTEAFF.

This clonotype was observed a single time. The junction departs from germline at one end; a sequencing error may be responsible. J is TRBJ2-7 and V is TRBV10-3, with no clear D. Germline V gene sequence: CDR1 ENHRY, CDR2 SYGVKD. The CDR3 is 13 residues long. The CDR3 nucleotides read TGTGCCATCAGTCACCCTTACCTCTACGAGCGGTACTTC. Translation: CAISHPYLYERYF.

This clonotype was recorded a few times. The chain couples TRBV20-1 to TRBJ2-3, with 7 bases that match TRBD2. This CDR3 is built from 13 residues. The trim removed 2 bases at V and 4 bases at J, leaving 3 bases unmatched. Germline V lookup: CDR1 DFQATT, CDR2 SNEGSKA (reference sequence). CDR3 loop: CSARKRGSDTQYF. DNA of the CDR3: TGCAGTGCTAGAAAGCGGGGCTCAGATACGCAGTATTTT.

The genes are TRBV5-4 and TRBJ2-3; 15 nucleotides align to TRBD2. In germline, CDR1 is SGHNT, CDR2 YYREEE (reference sequence). There are 18 residues in the CDR3. V was clipped by 0 bases and J by 6 bases; unmatched bases: 8. Written as DNA, the CDR3 is TGTGCCAGCAGCTTGGACCGGACTAGCGGGGGGGCAGGTGATACGCAGTATTTT. It translates to CASSLDRTSGGAGDTQYF.

The chain carries TRBV4-1 and TRBJ1-2; D not resolved. The V end lost 0 bases, the J end lost 7 bases, and 12 bases lay between the germline ends. In germline, CDR1 is MGHRA, CDR2 YSYEKL. The CDR3 is made up of 14 amino acids. The CDR3 coding sequence is TGCGCCAGCAGCCAAGAAGAAGGGCTTGGTGGCTACACCTTC. It translates to CASSQEEGLGGYTF.

This clonotype turned up a few times. The rearrangement uses TRBV11-2 and TRBJ2-7; tentatively, D is TRBD1 (6 bases). Between the trimmed V and J ends, which lost 5 bases and 1 base, there was a span of 21 bases. The germline CDR1 and CDR2 sequences are SGHAT and FQNNGV. This CDR3 has 17 residues. Here the CDR3 DNA reads TGTGCCAGCAGCCCAATCAGGGGACCAACACCTTCCTACGAGCAGTACTTC. Encoded protein: CASSPIRGPTPSYEQYF.

This chain connects TRBV12-3 or TRBV12-4 to TRBJ2-2; D uncertain. This CDR3 region has 14 residues. Trimming pared 6 bases from V and 5 bases from J, leaving 13 bases between. The CDR3 bases are TGTGCCAGCAGCCCGGACGGGTGGACCGGGGAGCTGTTTTTT. It codes for CASSPDGWTGELFF.

The genes are TRBV10-3 and TRBJ2-3; TRBD1 or TRBD2 may be the D gene (6 bases each). This CDR3 is 14 amino acids long. From germline, CDR1 is ENHRY and CDR2 SYGVKD. Between the trimmed V and J ends, which lost 11 bases and 6 bases, there was a span of 21 bases. The CDR3 DNA sequence: TGTGCCGCCCGACTAGAACAGGGCCAGGATACGCAGTATTTT. This translates into CAARLEQGQDTQYF.

This clonotype has only a few counts. The rearrangement joins TRBV12-3 or TRBV12-4 to TRBJ2-3; TRBD1 matches 7 bases. The J segment lost 1 base and the V segment lost 6 bases, leaving 4 bases of the junction unmatched. The CDR3 length is 14 residues. CDR3 nucleotides: TGTGCCAGCAGCCGCGGACAGGGCACAGATACGCAGTATTTT. It encodes CASSRGQGTDTQYF.

A few counts support this clonotype. The chain recombines TRBV7-2 with TRBJ2-3; 11 bases are a match to TRBD2. V lost 3 bases, J lost 1 base, and 3 bases stayed unmatched. In germline, CDR1 is SGHTA, CDR2 FQGNSA. CDR3 length: 16 amino acids. CDR3 loop: CASSFRSGGGTDTQYF. The CDR3 DNA follows: TGTGCCAGCAGCTTTCGTAGCGGGGGGGGCACAGATACGCAGTATTTT.

Only a few counts were recorded for this clonotype. The rearrangement joins TRBV4-1 to TRBJ2-3; D possibly matches TRBD1 or TRBD2 (6 bases each). V lost 0 bases to trimming and J lost 5 bases, with 12 bases between them. The length of the CDR3 is 15 residues. The germline V gene has CDR1 MGHRA and CDR2 YSYEKL. CDR3 loop: CASSQDGGPGDTQYF. CDR3 coding DNA: TGCGCCAGCAGCCAAGATGGGGGGCCAGGAGATACGCAGTATTTT.

With respect to this clonotype: Its ends do not fully match the called genes, so a read error is possible. V gene TRBV15 combines with J gene TRBJ1-2; D unclear. Germline V gene data show CDR1 as LNHNV and CDR2 as YYDKDF (reference sequence). CDR3 length: 15 residues. The CDR3 nucleotides are TGTGTCACCAGCAGAGATGTCGTATCTAACTATGGCTACACCTTC. Translated: CVTSRDVVSNYGYTF.

The chain uses TRBV5-1 and TRBJ2-5; 8 bases match TRBD2. The CDR3 is made up of 15 amino acids. V trimming: 1 base; J trimming: 4 bases; junction bases outside the gene matches: 6. Per the germline V gene, CDR1 is SGHRS and CDR2 is YFSETQ. CDR3 nucleotides: TGCGCCAGCAGCTTGCGGGGGGGGTATCGAGAGACCCAGTACTTC. It translates to CASSLRGGYRETQYF.

The chain joins TRBV2 to TRBJ2-5; 13 bases map to TRBD2. Losses at the gene ends were 5 bases for V and 4 bases for J; bases not matched to a gene: 10. The CDR3 sequence is 17 residues long. Germline CDR1 SNHLY, CDR2 FYNNEI. CDR3 loop: CASSYGLAGVEGETQYF. CDR3 nucleotides: TGTGCCAGCAGTTACGGACTAGCGGGAGTGGAAGGAGAGACCCAGTACTTC.

This clonotype has ten or more counts. The chain employs TRBV29-1 and TRBJ2-3, with D possibly matching TRBD1 (5 bases). Germline assignment: CDR1 SQVTM and CDR2 ANQGSEA. Trimming stripped 4 bases from V and 2 bases from J, with 16 bases between. The CDR3 covers 15 residues. CDR3 nucleotides: TGCAGCGTTGGAGTCCGGACACCATCCACAGATACGCAGTATTTT. This sequence encodes CSVGVRTPSTDTQYF.

CDR3: CASSEVVQGNTEAFF. CDR3 DNA sequence: TGTGCCAGCAGCGAAGTGGTACAGGGGAACACTGAAGCTTTCTTT. The chain links TRBV9 to TRBJ1-1, with D tentatively TRBD1 (6 bases). This CDR3 comprises 15 residues. Germline assignment: CDR1 SGDLS and CDR2 YYNGEE. V lost 3 bases and J lost 1, with 13 bases in between.

The gene calls are TRBV6-1 and TRBJ2-7, with D perhaps TRBD2 (6 bases). In germline, CDR1 is MNHNS, CDR2 SASEGT. The CDR3 is 15 residues long. Trimming removed 4 bases at V and 1 base at J, with 14 bases between. CDR3 coding DNA: TGTGCCAGCAGTGGCCTGGGTCGGGGGTCCTACGAGCAGTACTTC. It is translated as CASSGLGRGSYEQYF.

The CDR3 DNA reads as TGTGCCAGCAGTGAACAGGGGATTATCGGCTCACCCCTCCACTTT. Protein sequence: CASSEQGIIGSPLHF. The V and J genes are TRBV12-3 or TRBV12-4 and TRBJ1-6, with TRBD1 identical over 7 bases. This CDR3 is 15 amino acids long. V shed 5 bases, J shed 10 bases, and the junction held 11 bases outside the gene matches.

The rearrangement joins TRBV7-3 to TRBJ2-1, with 10 bases fitting TRBD2. Trimming at V came to 5 bases and at J to 10 bases, leaving 11 bases not matched to a gene. Germline V CDR1 and CDR2: SGHTA, FQGTGA. The CDR3 runs to 15 residues. As DNA, the CDR3 is TGTGCCAGCAGCGAAACTAGCGGGGCTTTAACGGAGCAGTTCTTC. Residues: CASSETSGALTEQFF.

The table lists this clonotype with a few counts. The genes are TRBV5-1 and TRBJ1-1; TRBD1 is a possible D gene (5 bases). Trimming stripped 0 bases from V and 6 bases from J, with 12 bases between. Looked up from germline, CDR1 is SGHRS and CDR2 is YFSETQ. The CDR3 extends over 14 amino acids. The CDR3 nucleotides read TGCGCCAGCAGCTTGGGGGGGGGAGAGGCTGAAGCTTTCTTT. This sequence encodes CASSLGGGEAEAFF.

This clonotype was seen a handful of times. This chain uses TRBV5-5 with TRBJ2-7; perhaps TRBD2 as D (5 bases). CDR3 length: 12 residues. Germline assignment: CDR1 SGHKS and CDR2 YYEKEE (reference sequence). Trimming took 4 bases from V and 3 from J, leaving 8 bases between them. CDR3 sequence: CASSTRDYEQYF. The CDR3 coding sequence is TGTGCCAGCAGCACCCGGGACTACGAGCAGTACTTC.

This clonotype showed up just a few times. J is TRBJ1-1 and V is TRBV5-1, with a tentative D call TRBD1 (6 bases). This CDR3 contains 14 residues. The V and J ends lost 4 bases and 4 bases respectively, with 14 bases between them. Germline V gene sequence: CDR1 SGHRS, CDR2 YFSETQ. The CDR3 reads CASSTQTRGTEAFF. The CDR3 DNA sequence: TGCGCCAGCAGCACCCAGACCAGGGGCACTGAAGCTTTCTTT.